Listed below are T cell receptor beta chains from one sample, sequenced in a study of spatial heterogeneity in lung cancer. TCRdb re-called the 5' RACE reads through MiXCR, storing one row per CDR3 protein. This table has approximately 27,000 distinct CDR3 sequences, 4.5% to 7.5% appearing once. The sequencing used PBMCs, collected at follow-up. These receptors all come from a male donor with early-stage non-small cell lung cancer. Both conserved end residues are part of each CDR3. The D gene is left open where the match is weak. For some rows the clone size is stated as once, few or many, or as a class when expanded; others skip it.

TGTGCCATCAGGAGGTCTGCGAACACCGGGGAGCTGTTTTTT | CAIRRSANTGELFF | TRBV10-3 | NA | many | TRBJ2-2
TGCAGTGCTAGGCCACGGGCAGAACCTTTCTACGAGCAGTACTTC | CSARPRAEPFYEQYF | TRBV20-1 | NA | NA | TRBJ2-7
TGTGCCAGCAGTTCACCCGACAGGGTTAACACTGAAGCTTTCTTT | CASSSPDRVNTEAFF | TRBV7-8 | TRBD1 | few | TRBJ1-1
TGTGCCAGCAGCCTATGGACGGGAGGCTACACCTTC | CASSLWTGGYTF | TRBV5-5 | NA | many | TRBJ1-2
TGTGCCAGCAGCACGACAGCTAGCACAGATACGCAGTATTTT | CASSTTASTDTQYF | TRBV11-1 | NA | few | TRBJ2-3
TGTGCCAGCAGTTTATTCAGAACGGAAAACAGCGTATCCTACGAGCAGTACTTC | CASSLFRTENSVSYEQYF | TRBV27 | NA | many | TRBJ2-7
TGTGCCAGCAAGGCCCGGGACAGGGTTACTGAAGCTTTCTTT | CASKARDRVTEAFF | TRBV6-5 | TRBD1 | many | TRBJ1-1
TGCAGTGCTAGACTTAACGGAGGGACAGGGGGGACTGAAGCTTTCTTT | CSARLNGGTGGTEAFF | TRBV20-1 | TRBD1 | NA | TRBJ1-1
TGCAGCGTTGAGCTGGATTCAGAATTCTACGAGCAGTACTTC | CSVELDSEFYEQYF | TRBV29-1 | NA | many | TRBJ2-7
TGTGCCAGCAGCTTTGCCCTGGCAAGCACTGAAGCTTTCTTT | CASSFALASTEAFF | TRBV5-6 | NA | many | TRBJ1-1
TGTGCCAGCAGCTTGGGCCTGGGACAGGTGAACACTGAAGCTTTCTTT | CASSLGLGQVNTEAFF | TRBV5-6 | TRBD1 | many | TRBJ1-1
TGTGCCAGCAGCTATGAGACAGGGTTCTATGGCTACACCTTC | CASSYETGFYGYTF | TRBV28 | TRBD1 | many | TRBJ1-2
TGTGCCAGCACTGAGGGGTGGAATTCACCCCTCCACTTT | CASTEGWNSPLHF | TRBV11-3 | NA | many | TRBJ1-6
TGTGCTAGTGGTTGGACAGGGGACCTCGAAGCTTTCTTT | CASGWTGDLEAFF | TRBV12-5 | TRBD1 | NA | TRBJ1-1
TGTGCCAGCAGCTCCTCCCCGGGACCTGTTCCCAATGAGCAGTTCTTC | CASSSSPGPVPNEQFF | TRBV7-2 | NA | few | TRBJ2-1